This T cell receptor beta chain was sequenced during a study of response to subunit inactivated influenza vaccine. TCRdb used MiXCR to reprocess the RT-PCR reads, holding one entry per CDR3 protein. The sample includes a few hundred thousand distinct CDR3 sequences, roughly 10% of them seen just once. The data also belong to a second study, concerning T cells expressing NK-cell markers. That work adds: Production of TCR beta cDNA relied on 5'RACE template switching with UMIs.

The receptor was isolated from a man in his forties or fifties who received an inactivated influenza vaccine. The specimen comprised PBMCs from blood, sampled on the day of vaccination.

CDR3 sequence reads: CSAPLAGVWDTGELFF. The DNA of the CDR3 is TGCAGTGCCCCCCTAGCGGGAGTTTGGGACACCGGGGAGCTGTTTTTT. This rearrangement joins TRBV20-1 to TRBJ2-2, with 10 bases matching TRBD2. The CDR3 is 16 amino acids. V lost 6 bases, J lost 3 bases, and 10 bases stayed unmatched. Germline loops: CDR1 DFQATT, CDR2 SNEGSKA (reference sequence).